These 8 T cell receptor beta chains came from one sample sequenced in a study of early T cells in non-severe SARS-CoV-2 infection. In TCRdb, the 5' RACE reads were re-called with MiXCR into one record per CDR3 protein. The data contain fewer than 65,000 distinct CDR3 sequences, around 8.6% of them singletons. The sequences come from whole blood, collected at baseline. Every receptor here comes from an adult who was a healthcare worker with PCR-confirmed SARS-CoV-2 infection or an uninfected control (not recorded which).

This clonotype was recorded a few times. V usage is TRBV18 and J usage is TRBJ1-1; TRBD1 matches 8 bases. The V and J ends lost 5 bases and 3 bases, in that order; junction bases with no gene match: 5. CDR1 and CDR2 (germline): KGHSH, LQKENI. CDR3 length: 14 residues. The CDR3 spells CASSGGQGHTEAFF. CDR3 sequence (DNA): TGTGCCAGCTCAGGAGGACAGGGTCACACTGAAGCTTTCTTT.

There are many counts of this clonotype. For the CDR3, the DNA is TGCGCCAGCAGCCCGCCGGGACTAGCGGGAAGCACAGATACGCAGTATTTT. This gives the protein CASSPPGLAGSTDTQYF. The V and J genes are TRBV5-1 and TRBJ2-3; 13 nucleotides align to TRBD2. The CDR3 consists of 17 residues. J lost 0 bases, V lost 4 bases, and 5 bases had no gene match. Germline CDR1 reads SGHRS; CDR2 reads YFSETQ.

As DNA, the CDR3 is TGCAGCGGCGGACGGGAGAACACCGGGGAGCTGTTTTTT. It is translated as CSGGRENTGELFF. The chain links TRBV29-1 to TRBJ2-2, with D tentatively TRBD2 (5 bases). Germline V lookup: CDR1 SQVTM, CDR2 ANQGSEA. Trimming left V 7 bases short and J 1 base short, with 10 bases between. The CDR3 is 13 residues long.

Concerning this clonotype itself: This may arise from a read error, as a much more abundant clone is one base away. The V and J genes are TRBV5-6 and TRBJ2-6, with D unclear. Germline CDR1 is SGHDT and CDR2 is YYEEEE. This CDR3 comprises 13 residues. Trimming shortened V by 4 bases and J by 0 bases, and 2 bases separated the two germline ends. The CDR3 coding sequence is TGTGCCAGCAGCCCCTCTGGGGCCAACGTCCTGACTTTC. This encodes CASSPSGANVLTF.

This clonotype came up many times. CDR3 sequence reads: CSAPPPTQGLVNEQFF. Written as DNA, the CDR3 is TGCAGTGCTCCGCCACCCACACAGGGACTTGTGAATGAGCAGTTCTTC. The chain joins TRBV20-1 to TRBJ2-1; D tentatively fits TRBD1 or TRBD2 (6 bases each). From germline, CDR1 is DFQATT and CDR2 SNEGSKA (reference sequence). The CDR3 is 16 residues long. V lost 5 bases and J lost 7, with 24 bases in between.

The V and J genes are TRBV24-1 and TRBJ2-1, with D tentatively TRBD1 or TRBD2 (5 bases each). Germline loops: CDR1 KGHDR, CDR2 SFDVKD. V lost 9 bases and J 2 bases, leaving 13 bases between the germline ends. The CDR3 totals 14 residues. The CDR3 region is CATGGQGAYNEQFF. CDR3 coding DNA: TGTGCCACCGGCGGCCAGGGAGCCTACAATGAGCAGTTCTTC.

This clonotype has more than one count but fewer than ten. The chain has TRBV5-5 and TRBJ2-7, with 7 bases identical to TRBD1. Per the germline V gene, CDR1 is SGHKS and CDR2 is YYEKEE (reference sequence). This CDR3 is 14 amino acids long. V dropped 7 bases and J dropped 3; count of bases not matched to a gene: 10. The CDR3, as DNA: TGTGCCAGCCAATTGCTCCGGGACAGCTACGAGCAGTACTTC. It encodes CASQLLRDSYEQYF.

The gene calls are TRBV9 and TRBJ1-2, with TRBD1 identical over 7 bases. The CDR3 consists of 12 residues. The germline gives CDR1 SGDLS, CDR2 YYNGEE. V was clipped by 4 bases and J by 6 bases; unmatched bases: 3. Written as DNA, the CDR3 is TGTGCCAGCAGCCAACAGGGGAATGGCTACACCTTC. Protein sequence: CASSQQGNGYTF. The full variable domain, completed using reference TRBV9 and TRBJ1-2, is DSGVTQTPKHLITATGQRVTLRCSPRSGDLSVYWYQQSLDQGLQFLIQYYNGEERAKGNILERFSAQQFPDLHSELNLSSLELGDSALYFCASSQQGNGYTFGSGTRLTVV.